This TCR beta chain was identified during a study of HIV-infected patients and healthy controls. Study results and caveats: Compared with controls, mean Gini indices were significantly raised in HIV-infected repertoires, possibly indicating oligoclonality.

Alpha and beta constant-region primers primed reverse transcription of 500 to 550 ng RNA. Separate chain-specific third strand synthesis with multiplexing indices produced the alpha and beta libraries. TCRdb used MiXCR to reprocess the 5' RACE reads, holding one entry per CDR3 protein. This table has 18,000 or so distinct CDR3 sequences, 8.5% to 9% appearing once. Roughly three months, about 14 weeks, into antiretroviral therapy, follow-up blood was collected. Whole blood was used without fractionation, so all unsorted peripheral T cells were included. This clonotype occurred many times. The antigen remains unidentified. Germline values: CDR1 LGHDT, CDR2 YNNKEL (reference sequence). This CDR3 has 16 residues. The germline V and J ends were trimmed by 6 bases and 1 base, with 13 bases remaining between them.

This sequence originates from an adult with HIV infection. The source was blood, collected during antiretroviral therapy. This chain links TRBV3-1 with TRBJ2-6; weak D call: TRBD1 (6 bases). CDR3 bases: TGTGCCAGCAGTCGAACACAGGGTTCTGGGGCCAACGTCCTGACTTTC. Encoded protein: CASSRTQGSGANVLTF.